The present T cell receptor (beta chain) was sequenced within a study of blood T cell repertoires in COVID-19. At the level of the study: Samples representing acute and convalescent COVID-19 were sourced from the United States, Italy and Spain. Sources were T cells, B-cell-depleted T cells, or PBMCs; the material itself was cDNA or gDNA.

Per the authors' pipeline: Reference gene primer amplification gave estimated nucleated cell counts. The table came from immunoSEQ multiplex PCR; TCRdb's copy has only in-frame clones and leaves some out. The DNA gave D and trimming, while V, J and clone size come from that table. The sample carries about 54,000 clones, 80% to 85% recorded once. The CDR3 runs to 18 residues. Unmatched junction bases numbered 14, after V lost 2 bases and J lost 5 bases. Germline V lookup: CDR1 SGHAT, CDR2 FQNNGV. Sequencing was carried out using peripheral blood. This receptor was identified in a man aged 50 to 59 with acute or convalescent COVID-19. The gene calls are TRBV11-2 and TRBJ1-3, with 8 bases that match TRBD1. CDR3 sequence (DNA): TGTGCCAGCAGCTTAATTACCGTCAGGGGGCTAATAAGAAACACCATATATTTT. Protein product: CASSLITVRGLIRNTIYF.